Here is one T cell receptor beta chain with its context. Its antigen is unknown. These data originate in a study of blood T cells in healthy people across ages. Study-wide results and limits: Diversity of TCR beta per million T cells declined in a roughly linear way with age. Donor CMV infection status was unknown, possibly confounding age-related changes in expanded clonotypes.

Trimming took 3 bases from V and 0 from J; bases not matched to a gene: 5. There are 16 residues in the CDR3. CDR1 and CDR2 from the germline V gene are DFQATT and SNEGSKA (reference sequence). For the second PCR, which ran for about 7 to 11 cycles, a sample-barcoded 5' primer and a J-beta primer mix were used. Each of the cDNA molecules was tagged by a template-switch adaptor with 12 random nucleotides. Using its own MiXCR run on the 5' RACE reads, TCRdb lists one record per CDR3 protein. The table lists more than 450,000 distinct CDR3 sequences, about 26% of them singletons. The same data also went into a second study, on T cells of mothers and their children. Per that paper: Slightly, though not significantly, more overlap was seen in related than in unrelated mother-child pairs.

The chain has TRBV20-1 and TRBJ2-6; 7 bases align to TRBD1. Sequenced: blood. The receptor was derived from a boy between 2 and 10 years old in good health. DNA of the CDR3: TGCAGTGCTAGTGCAACAGGGGTCTCTGGGGCCAACGTCCTGACTTTC. Translated: CSASATGVSGANVLTF.